The 28 T cell receptor beta chains reported below all come from one sample, sequenced in a study of OX40 agonist ivuxolimab in advanced cancers. Sequenced by immunoSEQ multiplex PCR; TCRdb stores in-frame clones only, minus some. This sample has 90,000 to 100,000 clones, with 88% found just once. The starting material was CD4+ or CD8+ T cells sorted from blood, obtained in a trial of the OX40 agonist ivuxolimab. The receptors originated from an adult with an advanced solid tumor such as melanoma, head and neck, liver or kidney cancer.

The chain combines TRBV7-9 with TRBJ2-1, with 9 bases identical to TRBD1. This CDR3 spans 16 amino acids. Germline V lookup: CDR1 SEHNR, CDR2 FQNEAQ (reference sequence). Trimming removed 6 bases from V and 2 bases from J; junction bases left unmatched: 8. CDR3 bases: TGTGCCAGCAGGTTGTCCGGGACAGGGACCTACAATGAGCAGTTCTTC. It encodes CASRLSGTGTYNEQFF.

This chain joins TRBV18 and TRBJ2-6; a possible D gene is TRBD2 (5 bases). This CDR3 has 18 residues. Germline CDR1 and CDR2: KGHSH and LQKENI. The germline V and J ends were trimmed by 3 bases and 0 bases, with 15 bases remaining between them. CDR3 amino acids: CASSPASLGSSGANVLTF. As DNA, the CDR3 is TGTGCCAGCTCACCGGCTAGCTTAGGGAGCTCTGGGGCCAACGTCCTGACTTTC.

The chain links TRBV5-1 to TRBJ2-3; D not certain. The CDR3 runs to 15 residues. Deletions cut 5 bases from V and 0 bases from J, with 13 bases between. Looked up from germline, CDR1 is SGHRS and CDR2 is YFSETQ. Here the CDR3 reads CASSDGLASTDTQYF. CDR3 DNA sequence: TGCGCCAGCAGTGACGGGCTGGCCAGCACAGATACGCAGTATTTT. The full variable domain, with the rest looked up from reference TRBV5-1 and TRBJ2-3, is KAGVTQTPRYLIKTRGQQVTLSCSPISGHRSVSWYQQTPGQGLQFLFEYFSETQRNKGNFPGRFSGRQFSNSRSEMNVSTLELGDSALYLCASSDGLASTDTQYFGPGTRLTVL.

The chain employs TRBV4-1 and TRBJ1-2; D might be TRBD1 (5 bases). Trimming pared 3 bases from V and 4 bases from J, leaving 12 bases between. This CDR3 region has 14 residues. Germline V lookup: CDR1 MGHRA, CDR2 YSYEKL. The CDR3 here is CASSQGQGGYGYTF. The CDR3 nucleotides read TGCGCCAGCAGCCAGGGCCAGGGTGGCTATGGCTACACCTTC.

J is TRBJ1-6 and V is TRBV28; 9 bases map to TRBD1. Germline trimming cut 3 bases from V and 7 bases from J; bases unmatched to any gene: 7. CDR1 and CDR2 from the germline V gene are MDHEN and SYDVKM. The CDR3 covers 16 residues. CDR3 in amino acids: CASSFPTGTGNSPLHF. CDR3 DNA sequence: TGTGCCAGCAGTTTCCCAACCGGGACAGGGAATTCACCCCTCCACTTT.

The V call is TRBV5-1, the J call TRBJ2-1; a weak D match, TRBD2 (6 bases). The CDR3 is made up of 16 amino acids. Per germline, CDR1 SGHRS and CDR2 YFSETQ. The V end lost 4 bases, the J end lost 7 bases, and 21 bases lay between the germline ends. CDR3 bases: TGCGCCAGCAGCCTGGGGGGTTTCAGCACGGGTAATGAGCAGTTCTTC. Translation: CASSLGGFSTGNEQFF. Full variable domain (outside the CDR3, taken from reference TRBV5-1 and TRBJ2-1): KAGVTQTPRYLIKTRGQQVTLSCSPISGHRSVSWYQQTPGQGLQFLFEYFSETQRNKGNFPGRFSGRQFSNSRSEMNVSTLELGDSALYLCASSLGGFSTGNEQFFGPGTRLTVL.

The J gene is TRBJ1-1, the V gene TRBV29-1, with 7 bases aligning to TRBD1. CDR3 length: 14 amino acids. V shed 6 bases and J 1 base; nucleotides not matched to a gene: 8. Germline V lookup: CDR1 SQVTM, CDR2 ANQGSEA. The CDR3 spells CSVLDRPGNTEAFF. CDR3 nucleotides: TGCAGCGTCCTGGACAGGCCCGGGAACACTGAAGCTTTCTTT.

The chain joins TRBV30 to TRBJ1-2; 7 bases are a match to TRBD1. V shed 2 bases and J 5 bases; nucleotides not matched to a gene: 11. The length of the CDR3 is 15 residues. Germline V gene sequence: CDR1 GTSNPN, CDR2 SVGIG (reference sequence). CDR3 protein: CAWSPGRTGYYGYTF. DNA of the CDR3: TGTGCCTGGAGTCCCGGGCGGACAGGTTATTATGGCTACACCTTC.

This clone came up once. V gene TRBV7-6 combines with J gene TRBJ2-5; 9 bases agree with TRBD2. Germline CDR1 is SGHVS and CDR2 is FNYEAQ. Trimming at V came to 4 bases and at J to 4 bases, leaving 1 base not matched to a gene. The CDR3 is 13 residues long. CDR3 nucleotide sequence: TGTGCCAGCAGCTCGGGACTAGCAGAGACCCAGTACTTC. It yields the protein CASSSGLAETQYF.

This chain links TRBV5-1 with TRBJ2-7, with D perhaps being TRBD1 or TRBD2 (5 bases each). Germline CDR1 SGHRS, CDR2 YFSETQ. This CDR3 has 13 amino acids. Trimming removed 5 bases at V and 8 bases at J, with 17 bases between. DNA for the CDR3: TGCGCCAGCAGTCCAATCGAACGGGGCCAGCAGTACTTC. Protein product: CASSPIERGQQYF.

The gene calls are TRBV10-3 and TRBJ1-6; D is unresolved. CDR1 ENHRY and CDR2 SYGVKD come from the germline V gene. This CDR3 contains 13 residues. V lost 6 bases, J lost 7 bases, and 10 bases lay in between. CDR3: CAIRENGNSPLHF. The CDR3 nucleotides are TGTGCCATCAGAGAAAACGGGAATTCACCCCTCCACTTT.

This sequence joins TRBV6-6 and TRBJ1-2; D is ambiguous. V was cut by 6 bases and J by 3 bases, with 11 bases left in between. The CDR3 contains 13 residues. Germline loops: CDR1 MNHNY, CDR2 SVGAGI (reference sequence). The CDR3 nucleotides read TGTGCCAGCAGATCAAACAGCCACTATGGCTACACCTTC. This codes for CASRSNSHYGYTF.

Details on this clone: The sample holds other DNA sequences that translate to the same CDR3. V and J are TRBV18 and TRBJ1-1, with D hard to call. Germline loops: CDR1 KGHSH, CDR2 LQKENI. The CDR3 loop spans 13 amino acids. Trimming stripped 6 bases from V and 1 base from J, with 9 bases between. The CDR3 bases are TGTGCCAGCTCCCCCCAGCCGAACACTGAAGCTTTCTTT. Residues: CASSPQPNTEAFF.

About this clone: One end of the junction varies from germline; a read error may be responsible. This chain uses TRBV7-7 with TRBJ2-2; D not certain. Germline V gene sequence: CDR1 SSHAT, CDR2 FNYEAQ (reference sequence). The CDR3 sequence is 11 residues long. Here the CDR3 reads CASSRDGQLFF. In nucleotides, the CDR3 is TGTGCTAGCAGTCGAGACGGGCAGCTGTTTTTT.

This chain joins TRBV4-1 and TRBJ1-2; D not resolved. This CDR3 has 14 amino acids. Germline V lookup: CDR1 MGHRA, CDR2 YSYEKL. V was trimmed by 0 bases and J by 8 bases, leaving 13 bases between them. The CDR3 reads CASSQENILGGYTF. DNA of the CDR3: TGCGCCAGCAGCCAAGAAAATATTTTAGGAGGCTACACCTTC.

V gene TRBV28 combines with J gene TRBJ2-7; tentative D call: TRBD2 (7 bases). Germline lookup yields CDR1 MDHEN and CDR2 SYDVKM. V was clipped by 3 bases and J by 5 bases, with 14 bases between them. CDR3 size: 14 residues. The DNA of the CDR3 is TGTGCCAGCAGTTTGGGGGGGCGGGTGGACGAGCAGTACTTC. This gives the protein CASSLGGRVDEQYF.

This chain links TRBV6-1 with TRBJ2-2; D is perhaps TRBD1 (7 bases). There are 14 residues in the CDR3. Trimming took 4 bases from V and 4 from J, leaving 10 bases between them. Germline V CDR1 and CDR2: MNHNS, SASEGT. CDR3 sequence: CASSGQGGTGELFF. The CDR3 coding sequence is TGTGCCAGCAGTGGGCAGGGGGGCACCGGGGAGCTGTTTTTT.

This chain links TRBV18 with TRBJ1-2, with 12 bases that match TRBD1. This CDR3 is built from 15 residues. CDR1 is KGHSH and CDR2 is LQKENI in the germline V gene. J gave up 8 bases and V 6 bases, and 10 bases lay outside the gene matches. The CDR3 loop is CASSGTGGPLRGYTF. The CDR3 coding sequence is TGTGCCAGCTCCGGGACAGGGGGCCCTCTACGAGGCTACACCTTC.

The CDR3 nucleotides are TGTGCCAGCAGTCCGGTGGATGTCTACGAGCAGTACTTC. This encodes CASSPVDVYEQYF. The rearrangement links TRBV28 to TRBJ2-7; D is ambiguous. Trimming shortened V by 5 bases and J by 3 bases, and 11 bases separated the two germline ends. This CDR3 is built from 13 residues. Germline assignment: CDR1 MDHEN and CDR2 SYDVKM.

The chain recombines TRBV7-9 with TRBJ2-7; TRBD1 might be the D (5 bases). V was trimmed by 0 bases and J by 6 bases, leaving 6 bases between them. The CDR3 is 12 residues long. CDR1 and CDR2 (germline): SEHNR, FQNEAQ (reference sequence). CDR3 sequence reads: CASSLAGAEQYV. As DNA, the CDR3 is TGTGCCAGCAGCTTAGCAGGGGCCGAGCAGTACGTC.

The V gene is TRBV29-1, the J gene TRBJ1-2; 8 bases align to TRBD1. J lost 0 bases, V lost 6 bases, and 3 bases had no gene match. Germline values: CDR1 SQVTM, CDR2 ANQGSEA. CDR3 length equals 13 residues. The chain's CDR3 is CSVGTGANYGYTF. The CDR3 nucleotides are TGCAGCGTCGGGACAGGAGCTAACTATGGCTACACCTTC.

This rearrangement joins TRBV25-1 to TRBJ2-3; 8 bases are shared with TRBD2. The CDR3 is 14 amino acids. The J segment lost 2 bases and the V segment lost 5 bases, leaving 3 bases of the junction unmatched. Germline V gene sequence: CDR1 MGHDK, CDR2 SYGVNS. The CDR3 DNA sequence: TGTGCCAGCAGTTTAGCGGGGAACACAGATACGCAGTATTTT. Translation: CASSLAGNTDTQYF.

The CDR3 loop reads CASSFHRGQGYTF. The DNA of the CDR3 is TGTGCCAGCAGTTTCCACAGGGGGCAAGGCTACACCTTC. V is TRBV27 and J is TRBJ1-2, with 9 nucleotides matching TRBD1. The V and J ends lost 3 bases and 8 bases, in that order; junction bases with no gene match: 4. This CDR3 is built from 13 residues. Germline V gene sequence: CDR1 MNHEY, CDR2 SMNVEV (reference sequence).

V is TRBV6-5 and J is TRBJ2-5; possibly TRBD1 or TRBD2 for D (5 bases each). CDR1 MNHEY and CDR2 SVGAGI come from the germline V gene. The CDR3 is 13 residues long. Trimming removed 6 bases from V and 1 base from J, with 9 bases in between. In nucleotides, the CDR3 is TGTGCCAGCAGCACCGGGGCCCAAGAGACCCAGTACTTC. It translates to CASSTGAQETQYF.

The chain joins TRBV18 to TRBJ1-1; maybe TRBD1 (5 bases). The CDR3 is made up of 13 amino acids. Germline CDR1 KGHSH, CDR2 LQKENI. The V and J ends lost 6 bases and 3 bases respectively, with 11 bases between them. CDR3 DNA sequence: TGTGCCAGCTCGCTGACAGAAGACACTGAAGCTTTCTTT. This gives the protein CASSLTEDTEAFF. Full variable domain (missing parts from reference TRBV18 and TRBJ1-1): NAGVMQNPRHLVRRRGQEARLRCSPMKGHSHVYWYRQLPEEGLKFMVYLQKENIIDESGMPKERFSAEFPKEGPSILRIQQVVRGDSAAYFCASSLTEDTEAFFGQGTRLTVV.

The J gene is TRBJ2-2, the V gene TRBV21-1; the listed D gene, TRBD1, was not tested against the DNA. TRBV21-1 is classified as a pseudogene. The CDR3 is 11 residues long. In nucleotides, the CDR3 is TGTGCCAGCCAGTCGTCCGGGGAGCTGTTTTTT. Residues: CASQSSGELFF.

V usage is TRBV19 and J usage is TRBJ2-5; TRBD1 matches 8 bases. V lost 3 bases, J lost 2 bases, and 8 bases stayed unmatched. The germline V gene has CDR1 LNHDA and CDR2 SQIVND (reference sequence). The CDR3 is 16 residues long. The CDR3 region is CASSISANRGQETQYF. The CDR3 DNA reads TGTGCCAGTAGTATTTCGGCCAACAGGGGGCAAGAGACCCAGTACTTC.

This clone was observed a single time. V and J are TRBV4-1 and TRBJ2-7; 7 bases map to TRBD2. CDR3 size: 16 residues. With V trimmed by 4 bases and J by 0 bases, 9 bases remained unmatched. The germline gives CDR1 MGHRA, CDR2 YSYEKL. The CDR3 DNA reads as TGCGCCAGCAGCCCCCTGGGAGGGTCCCACTCCTACGAGCAGTACTTC. Translation gives CASSPLGGSHSYEQYF.